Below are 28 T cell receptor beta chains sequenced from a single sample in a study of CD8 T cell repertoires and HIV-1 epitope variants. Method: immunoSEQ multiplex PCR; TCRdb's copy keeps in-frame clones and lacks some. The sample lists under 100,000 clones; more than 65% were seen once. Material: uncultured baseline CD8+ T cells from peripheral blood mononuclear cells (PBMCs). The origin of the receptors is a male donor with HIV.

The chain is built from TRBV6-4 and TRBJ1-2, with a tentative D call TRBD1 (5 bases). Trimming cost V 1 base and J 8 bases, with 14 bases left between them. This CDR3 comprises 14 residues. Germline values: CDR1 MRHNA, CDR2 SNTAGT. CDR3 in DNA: TGTGCCAGCAGTGACTGGGCAGGGAACCGCGGCTACACCTTC. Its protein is CASSDWAGNRGYTF.

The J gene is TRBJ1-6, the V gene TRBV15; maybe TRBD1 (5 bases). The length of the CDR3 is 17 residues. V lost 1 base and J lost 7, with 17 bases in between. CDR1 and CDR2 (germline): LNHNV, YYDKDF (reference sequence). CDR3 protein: CATSRALDGGGNSPLHF. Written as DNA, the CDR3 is TGTGCCACCAGCAGAGCCCTCGATGGGGGAGGAAATTCACCCCTCCACTTT.

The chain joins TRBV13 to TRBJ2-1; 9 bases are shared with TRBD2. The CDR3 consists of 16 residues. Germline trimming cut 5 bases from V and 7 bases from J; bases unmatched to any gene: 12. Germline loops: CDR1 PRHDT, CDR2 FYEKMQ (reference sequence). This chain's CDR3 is CASSPEGSGSRNEQFF. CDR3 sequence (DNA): TGTGCCAGCAGCCCAGAAGGTAGCGGGAGTAGGAATGAGCAGTTCTTC. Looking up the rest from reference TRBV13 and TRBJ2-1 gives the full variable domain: AAGVIQSPRHLIKEKRETATLKCYPIPRHDTVYWYQQGPGQDPQFLISFYEKMQSDKGSIPDRFSAQQFSDYHSELNMSSLELGDSALYFCASSPEGSGSRNEQFFGPGTRLTVL.

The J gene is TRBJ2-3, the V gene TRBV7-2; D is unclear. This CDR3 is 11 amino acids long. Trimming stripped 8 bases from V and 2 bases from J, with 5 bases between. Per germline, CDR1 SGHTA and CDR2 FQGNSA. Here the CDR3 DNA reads TGTGCCAGCGTTTACACAGATACGCAGTATTTT. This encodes CASVYTDTQYF.

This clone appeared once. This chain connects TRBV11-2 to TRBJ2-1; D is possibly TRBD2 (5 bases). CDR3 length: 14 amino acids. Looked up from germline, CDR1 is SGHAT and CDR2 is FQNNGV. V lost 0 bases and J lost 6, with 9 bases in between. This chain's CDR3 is CASSLDITSNEQFF. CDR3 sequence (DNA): TGTGCCAGCAGCTTAGATATTACTAGCAATGAGCAGTTCTTC.

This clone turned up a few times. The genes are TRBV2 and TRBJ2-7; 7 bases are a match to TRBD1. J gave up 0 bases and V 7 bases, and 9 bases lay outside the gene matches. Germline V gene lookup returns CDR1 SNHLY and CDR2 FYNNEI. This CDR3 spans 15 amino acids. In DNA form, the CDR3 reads TGTGCCAGCACTAAGGACACAGGGGCCTCCTACGAGCAGTACTTC. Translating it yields CASTKDTGASYEQYF.

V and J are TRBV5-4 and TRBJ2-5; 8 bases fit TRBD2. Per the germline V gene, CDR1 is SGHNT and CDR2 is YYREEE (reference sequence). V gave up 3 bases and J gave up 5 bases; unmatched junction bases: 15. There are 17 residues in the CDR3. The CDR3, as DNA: TGTGCCAGCAGCTCTCTAGCGGGCCCTGGCTCTGTGGAGACCCAGTACTTC. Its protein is CASSSLAGPGSVETQYF. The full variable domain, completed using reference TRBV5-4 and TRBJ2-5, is ETGVTQSPTHLIKTRGQQVTLRCSSQSGHNTVSWYQQALGQGPQFIFQYYREEENGRGNFPPRFSGLQFPNYSSELNVNALELDDSALYLCASSSLAGPGSVETQYFGPGTRLLVL.

CDR3 in DNA: TGCGCCAGCAGCTCGGATCAGCCCGGCACTGAAGCTTTCTTT. Its protein product is CASSSDQPGTEAFF. The chain has TRBV5-1 and TRBJ1-1; D unclear. From germline, CDR1 is SGHRS and CDR2 YFSETQ. The CDR3 spans 14 residues. With 3 bases removed from V and 4 bases from J, the gap between germline ends came to 13 bases. Full variable domain (outside the CDR3, taken from reference TRBV5-1 and TRBJ1-1): KAGVTQTPRYLIKTRGQQVTLSCSPISGHRSVSWYQQTPGQGLQFLFEYFSETQRNKGNFPGRFSGRQFSNSRSEMNVSTLELGDSALYLCASSSDQPGTEAFFGQGTRLTVV.

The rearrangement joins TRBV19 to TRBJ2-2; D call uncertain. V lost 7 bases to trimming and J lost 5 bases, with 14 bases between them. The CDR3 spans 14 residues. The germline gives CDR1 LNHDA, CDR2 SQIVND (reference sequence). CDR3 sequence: CASTRETRTGELFF. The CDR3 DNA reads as TGTGCCAGTACTAGGGAAACCCGGACCGGGGAGCTGTTTTTT.

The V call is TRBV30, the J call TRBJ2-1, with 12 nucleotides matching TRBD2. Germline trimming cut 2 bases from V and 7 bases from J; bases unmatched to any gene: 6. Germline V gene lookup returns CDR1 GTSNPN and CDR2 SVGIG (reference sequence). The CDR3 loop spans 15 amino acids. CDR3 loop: CAWSLLAGGGNEQFF. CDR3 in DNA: TGTGCCTGGAGTTTACTAGCGGGGGGTGGGAATGAGCAGTTCTTC.

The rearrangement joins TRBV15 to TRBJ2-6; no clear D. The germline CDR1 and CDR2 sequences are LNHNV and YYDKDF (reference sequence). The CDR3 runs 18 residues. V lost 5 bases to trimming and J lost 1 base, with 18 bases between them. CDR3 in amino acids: CATSPRTPGISGANVLTF. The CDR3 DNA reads TGTGCCACCAGCCCTCGAACACCTGGGATATCTGGGGCCAACGTCCTGACTTTC.

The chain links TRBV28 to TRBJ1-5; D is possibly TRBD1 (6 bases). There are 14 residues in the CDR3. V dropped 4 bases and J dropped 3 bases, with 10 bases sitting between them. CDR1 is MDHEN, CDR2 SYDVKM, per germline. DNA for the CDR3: TGTGCCAGCAGTTCAGGGGATCCCAATCAGCCCCAGCATTTT. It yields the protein CASSSGDPNQPQHF.

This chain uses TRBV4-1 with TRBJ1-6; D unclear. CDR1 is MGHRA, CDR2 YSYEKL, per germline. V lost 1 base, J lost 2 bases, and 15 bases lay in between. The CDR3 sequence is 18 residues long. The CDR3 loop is CASSQVDMGFTYNSPLHF. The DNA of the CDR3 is TGCGCCAGCAGCCAAGTCGATATGGGGTTCACCTATAATTCACCCCTCCACTTT.

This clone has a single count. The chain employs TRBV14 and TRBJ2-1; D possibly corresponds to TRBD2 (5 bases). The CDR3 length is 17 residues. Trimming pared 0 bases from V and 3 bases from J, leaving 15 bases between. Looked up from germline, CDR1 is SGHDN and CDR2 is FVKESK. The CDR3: CASSQEIPGAGYNEQFF. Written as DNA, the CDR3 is TGTGCCAGCAGCCAAGAGATACCCGGTGCGGGCTACAATGAGCAGTTCTTC.

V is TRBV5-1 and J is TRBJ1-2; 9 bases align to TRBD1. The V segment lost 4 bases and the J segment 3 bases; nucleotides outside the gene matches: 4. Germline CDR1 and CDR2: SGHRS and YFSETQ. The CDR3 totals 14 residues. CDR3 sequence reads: CASSPGTGHYGYTF. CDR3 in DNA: TGCGCCAGCAGCCCTGGGACAGGGCACTATGGCTACACCTTC.

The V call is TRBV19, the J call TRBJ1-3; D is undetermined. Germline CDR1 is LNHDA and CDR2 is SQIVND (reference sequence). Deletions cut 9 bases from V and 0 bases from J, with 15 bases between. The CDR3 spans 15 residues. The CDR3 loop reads CASETGLLSGNTIYF. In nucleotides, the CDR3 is TGTGCCAGCGAAACCGGGCTCCTCTCTGGAAACACCATATATTTT. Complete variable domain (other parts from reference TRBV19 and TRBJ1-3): DGGITQSPKYLFRKEGQNVTLSCEQNLNHDAMYWYRQDPGQGLRLIYYSQIVNDFQKGDIAEGYSVSREKKESFPLTVTSAQKNPTAFYLCASETGLLSGNTIYFGEGSWLTVV.

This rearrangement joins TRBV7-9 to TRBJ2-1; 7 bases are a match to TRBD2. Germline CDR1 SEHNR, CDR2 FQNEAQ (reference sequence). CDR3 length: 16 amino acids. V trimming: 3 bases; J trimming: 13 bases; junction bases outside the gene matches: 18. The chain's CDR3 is CASSFLTGIGGDHQFF. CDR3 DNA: TGTGCCAGCAGCTTCTTAACGGGAATTGGGGGGGACCACCAGTTCTTC.

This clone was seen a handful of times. The CDR3 bases are TGTGCCTGGACAGGGGGAACCGGGGAGCTGTTTTTT. Translated, it gives CAWTGGTGELFF. The chain links TRBV30 to TRBJ2-2; 7 nucleotides match TRBD1. The J segment lost 5 bases and the V segment lost 4 bases, leaving 1 base of the junction unmatched. This CDR3 has 12 amino acids. The germline CDR1 and CDR2 sequences are GTSNPN and SVGIG (reference sequence). Looking up the rest from reference TRBV30 and TRBJ2-2 gives the full variable domain: SQTIHQWPATLVQPVGSPLSLECTVEGTSNPNLYWYRQAAGRGLQLLFYSVGIGQISSEVPQNLSASRPQDRQFILSSKKLLLSDSGFYLCAWTGGTGELFFGEGSRLTVL.

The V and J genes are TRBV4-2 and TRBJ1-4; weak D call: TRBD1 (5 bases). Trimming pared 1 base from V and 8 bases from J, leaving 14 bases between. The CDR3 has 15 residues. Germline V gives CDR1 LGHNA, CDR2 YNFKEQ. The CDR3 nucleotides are TGTGCCAGCAGCCAAGGTGGGGACTCGGGCGAAAAACTGTTTTTT. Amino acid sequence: CASSQGGDSGEKLFF.

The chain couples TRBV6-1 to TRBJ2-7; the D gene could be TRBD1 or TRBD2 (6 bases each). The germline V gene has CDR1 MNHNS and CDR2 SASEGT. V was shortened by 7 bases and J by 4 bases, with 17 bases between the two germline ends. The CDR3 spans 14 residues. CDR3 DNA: TGTGCCAGCACTTCCGCGACAGGAGGGTACGAGCAGTACTTC. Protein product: CASTSATGGYEQYF.

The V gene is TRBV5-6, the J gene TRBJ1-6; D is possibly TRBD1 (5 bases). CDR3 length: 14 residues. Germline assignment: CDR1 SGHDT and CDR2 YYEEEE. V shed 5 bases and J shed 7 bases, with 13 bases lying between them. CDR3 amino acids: CASSFREGNSPLHF. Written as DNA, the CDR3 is TGTGCCAGCAGTTTCAGGGAGGGGAATTCACCCCTCCACTTT.

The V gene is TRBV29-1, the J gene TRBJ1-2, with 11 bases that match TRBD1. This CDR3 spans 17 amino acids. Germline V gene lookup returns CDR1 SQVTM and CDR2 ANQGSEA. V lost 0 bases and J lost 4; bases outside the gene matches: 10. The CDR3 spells CSVEDRGQGALGYGYTF. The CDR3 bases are TGCAGCGTTGAAGATCGAGGACAGGGGGCCCTAGGCTATGGCTACACCTTC. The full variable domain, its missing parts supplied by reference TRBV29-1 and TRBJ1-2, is SAVISQKPSRDICQRGTSLTIQCQVDSQVTMMFWYRQQPGQSLTLIATANQGSEATYESGFVIDKFPISRPNLTFSTLTVSNMSPEDSSIYLCSVEDRGQGALGYGYTFGSGTRLTVV.

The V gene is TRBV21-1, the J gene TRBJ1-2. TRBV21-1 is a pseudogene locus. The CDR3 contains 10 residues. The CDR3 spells CASSHQPGYF. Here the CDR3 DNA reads TGTGCCAGCAGCCACCAGCCGGGTTACTTC.

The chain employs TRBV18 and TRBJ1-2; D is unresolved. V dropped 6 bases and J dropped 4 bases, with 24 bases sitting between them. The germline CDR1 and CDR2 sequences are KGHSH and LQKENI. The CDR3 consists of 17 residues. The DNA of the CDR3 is TGTGCCAGCTCGTCCTGGTCGGGAGAGAATAACGTCTATGGCTACACCTTC. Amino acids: CASSSWSGENNVYGYTF.

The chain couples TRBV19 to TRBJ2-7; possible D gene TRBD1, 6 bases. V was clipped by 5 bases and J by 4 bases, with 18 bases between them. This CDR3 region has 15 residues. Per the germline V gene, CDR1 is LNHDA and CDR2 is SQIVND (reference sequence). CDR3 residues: CASSFGDTGFYEQYF. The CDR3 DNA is TGTGCCAGTAGTTTCGGGGACACCGGCTTTTACGAGCAGTACTTC.

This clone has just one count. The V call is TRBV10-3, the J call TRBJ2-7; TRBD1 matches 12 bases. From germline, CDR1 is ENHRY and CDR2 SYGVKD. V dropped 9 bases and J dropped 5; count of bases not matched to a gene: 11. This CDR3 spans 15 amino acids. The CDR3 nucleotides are TGTGCCATTACCGGGACAGGGGGCCCGTTGGACGAGCAGTACTTC. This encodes CAITGTGGPLDEQYF.

This CDR3 is CASSVGGPRVDEQFF. The CDR3 coding sequence is TGTGCCAGCAGCGTCGGGGGGCCTCGGGTCGATGAGCAGTTCTTC. The V call is TRBV7-7, the J call TRBJ2-1; tentatively, D is TRBD2 (7 bases). This CDR3 is 15 amino acids long. Germline CDR1 reads SSHAT; CDR2 reads FNYEAQ (reference sequence). V shed 5 bases and J shed 8 bases, with 19 bases lying between them. Full variable domain (outside the CDR3, taken from reference TRBV7-7 and TRBJ2-1): GAGVSQSPRYKVTKRGQDVTLRCDPISSHATLYWYQQALGQGPEFLTYFNYEAQPDKSGLPSDRFSAERPEGSISTLTIQRTEQRDSAMYRCASSVGGPRVDEQFFGPGTRLTVL.

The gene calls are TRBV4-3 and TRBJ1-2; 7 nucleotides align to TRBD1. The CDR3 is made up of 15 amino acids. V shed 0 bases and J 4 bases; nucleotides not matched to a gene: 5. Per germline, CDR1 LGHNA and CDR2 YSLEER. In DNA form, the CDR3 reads TGCGCCAGCAGCCAAGATCTGGACAGGCTCTATGGCTACACCTTC. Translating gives CASSQDLDRLYGYTF.